This entry is about one T cell receptor beta chain. Its antigen is unidentified. Here immunoSEQ multiplex PCR was the method, and the copy in TCRdb shows in-frame clones only, minus some. The sample comprises about 60,000 clones, roughly 90% of which are singletons, and 0.85% to 1.2% rests with the top ten. This entry belongs to a study of cytomegalovirus exposure and HLA in healthy donors. The ends lost 6 bases at V and 1 base at J; junction bases unmatched: 9. This CDR3 is 16 amino acids long. Per the germline V gene, CDR1 is SNHLY and CDR2 is FYNNEI. Overall study findings and caveats: Most TCR sequences were seen very rarely across donors, but some public TCRs occurred in many. Reports showed the classifier diagnosing cytomegalovirus status with high specificity and sensitivity.

The donors were part of the approximately 130-subject validation cohort, which stood apart from the roughly 730-subject first cohort. Source material: PBMCs. This clonotype was obtained from a man younger than 35 in good health and CMV-seronegative. The chain carries TRBV2 and TRBJ1-1; 9 bases map to TRBD1. The CDR3 DNA is TGTGCCAGCAGCGCCCTGACAGGGGGGGCGAACACTGAAGCTTTCTTT. Its translation: CASSALTGGANTEAFF.